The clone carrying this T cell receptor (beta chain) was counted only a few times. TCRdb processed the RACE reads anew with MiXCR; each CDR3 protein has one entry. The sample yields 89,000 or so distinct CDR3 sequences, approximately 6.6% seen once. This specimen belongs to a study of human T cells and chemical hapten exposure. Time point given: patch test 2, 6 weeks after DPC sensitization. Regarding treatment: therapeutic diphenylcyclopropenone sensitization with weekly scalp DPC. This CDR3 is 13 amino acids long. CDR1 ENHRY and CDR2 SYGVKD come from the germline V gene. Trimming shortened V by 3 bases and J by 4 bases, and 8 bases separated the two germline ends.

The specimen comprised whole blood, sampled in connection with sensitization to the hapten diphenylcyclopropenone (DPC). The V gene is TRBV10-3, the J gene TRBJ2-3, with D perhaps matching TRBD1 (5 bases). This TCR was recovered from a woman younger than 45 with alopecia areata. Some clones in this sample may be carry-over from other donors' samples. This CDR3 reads CAISDRAPDTQYF. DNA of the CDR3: TGTGCCATCAGTGACAGGGCCCCAGATACGCAGTATTTT.